This T cell receptor beta chain originates from a study of identical twins. This clonotype appeared a few times. TCRdb reprocessed the 5' RACE reads via MiXCR and lists one record per CDR3 protein. The table lists about 550,000 distinct CDR3 sequences, 20% to 25% of them singletons. The CDR3 consists of 16 residues. Per the germline V gene, CDR1 is MGHRA and CDR2 is YSYEKL. The V and J ends lost 4 bases and 3 bases, in that order; junction bases with no gene match: 8. These data also featured in a second study, about yellow fever vaccine responses in identical twins.

The chain couples TRBV4-1 to TRBJ2-7; 11 bases align to TRBD1. The sample consisted of CD4+ T cells sorted from blood. The sequence came from a woman aged 18-29 years in good health. The CDR3 protein is CASSLTRDRGIYEQYF. CDR3 DNA: TGCGCCAGCAGCCTCACCCGGGACAGGGGGATCTACGAGCAGTACTTC.